The clone carrying this T cell receptor beta chain was picked up a small number of times. The data were obtained in a study of blood T cell repertoires in COVID-19. Study details: The origin of the acute and convalescent COVID-19 samples was the United States, Italy and Spain.

In the original processing: From reference gene primer amplification, estimates of nucleated cell counts were derived. Sequenced by immunoSEQ multiplex PCR; TCRdb stores in-frame clones only, minus some. D and trimming were read from the DNA, whereas the V and J calls and clone size are those reported in that table. The sample includes about 300,000 clones, roughly 90% of them seen just once. The germline V gene encodes CDR1 LGHDT and CDR2 YNNKEL (reference sequence). The ends were cut back, 8 bases at V and 7 bases at J, with 12 bases in the middle. The CDR3 runs 13 residues. The sample taken for sequencing was peripheral blood. This sequence joins TRBV3-1 (or the pseudogene TRBV3-2) and TRBJ1-6; possibly TRBD1 for D (5 bases). This receptor was identified in a woman younger than 45 with COVID-19, enrolled during active disease. CDR3 protein: CASAGLKNSPLHF. Written as DNA, the CDR3 is TGTGCCAGCGCGGGACTTAAGAATTCACCCCTCCACTTT.